This entry features one T cell receptor (beta chain) sequence. No antigen is known for it. The data belong to a study of cytomegalovirus exposure and HLA in healthy donors. Study-wide findings and caveats: TCR clusters originating in the first cohort tended to co-occur in the 110 or so validation repertoires, according to a later analysis.

The CDR3 is 16 amino acids. The trim removed 3 bases at V and 4 bases at J, leaving 5 bases unmatched. Germline loops: CDR1 SNHLY, CDR2 FYNNEI. The assay was immunoSEQ multiplex PCR, and TCRdb's table has in-frame clones only and misses some. This table has approximately 54,000 clones, approximately 89% appearing once. Sequencing was carried out using PBMCs. This receptor was obtained from a woman between 18 and 29 years old in good health and CMV-seropositive. The chain couples TRBV2 to TRBJ2-6; 8 nucleotides agree with TRBD1. For the CDR3, the DNA is TGTGCCAGCAGTGACCGGACAGGGACCGGGGCCAACGTCCTGACTTTC. Encoded protein: CASSDRTGTGANVLTF.